Here is one T cell receptor beta chain with its context. Its antigen is not known. As for time point: baseline pretreatment blood. Treatment described: 15 Gy SBRT to primary tumor, nephrectomy 4 weeks later. The patient's renal cell carcinoma had clear cell pathology. The data belong to a study of radiation and T cells in renal cell carcinoma. In the study overall: Nephrectomy followed 15 Gy stereotactic body radiation by 4 weeks.

Study findings and constraints: Pretreatment tumor biopsies were lacking, so baseline clonotypes are unknown.

The table came from immunoSEQ multiplex PCR; TCRdb's copy has only in-frame clones and leaves some out. The sample shows some 150,000 clones, over 75% of them seen only once. This TCR was sampled from a woman in her 50s with renal cell carcinoma. The input for sequencing was blood, taken from a patient whose treatment included radiotherapy and nephrectomy.

The CDR3 nucleotides are TGTGCCAGCAGCGTAGCTCACGGCGAGACCCAGTACTTC. Translating gives CASSVAHGETQYF. V usage is TRBV9 and J usage is TRBJ2-5; D remains ambiguous. V was pared by 0 bases and J by 5 bases, with 8 bases between. The CDR3 runs 13 residues. CDR1 is SGDLS, CDR2 YYNGEE, per germline.